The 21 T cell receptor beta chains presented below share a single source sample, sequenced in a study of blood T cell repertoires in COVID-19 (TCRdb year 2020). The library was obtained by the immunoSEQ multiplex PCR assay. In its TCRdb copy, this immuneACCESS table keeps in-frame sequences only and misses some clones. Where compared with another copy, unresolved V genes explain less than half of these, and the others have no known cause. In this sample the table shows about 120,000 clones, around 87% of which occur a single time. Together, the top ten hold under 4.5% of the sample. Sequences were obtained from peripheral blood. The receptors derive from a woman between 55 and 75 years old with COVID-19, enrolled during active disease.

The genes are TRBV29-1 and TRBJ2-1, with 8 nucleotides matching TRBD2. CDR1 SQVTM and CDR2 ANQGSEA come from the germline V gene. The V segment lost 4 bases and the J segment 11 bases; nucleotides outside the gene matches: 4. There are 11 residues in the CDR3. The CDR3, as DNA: TGCAGCGTTGGGACGGGGGGGAAGCAGTTCTTC. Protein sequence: CSVGTGGKQFF.

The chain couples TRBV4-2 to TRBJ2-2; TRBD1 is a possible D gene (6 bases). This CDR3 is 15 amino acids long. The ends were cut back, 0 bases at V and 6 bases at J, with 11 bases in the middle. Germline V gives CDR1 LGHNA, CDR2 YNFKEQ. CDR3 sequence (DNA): TGTGCCAGCAGCCAAGAATGGGGGCCGCCCGGGGAGCTGTTTTTT. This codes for CASSQEWGPPGELFF.

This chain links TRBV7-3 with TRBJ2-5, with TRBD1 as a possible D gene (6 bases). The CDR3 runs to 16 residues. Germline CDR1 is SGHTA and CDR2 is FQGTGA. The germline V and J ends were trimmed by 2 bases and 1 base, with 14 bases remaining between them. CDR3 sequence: CASSLDPRTAQETQYF. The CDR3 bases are TGTGCCAGCAGCTTAGACCCGAGGACAGCCCAAGAGACCCAGTACTTC.

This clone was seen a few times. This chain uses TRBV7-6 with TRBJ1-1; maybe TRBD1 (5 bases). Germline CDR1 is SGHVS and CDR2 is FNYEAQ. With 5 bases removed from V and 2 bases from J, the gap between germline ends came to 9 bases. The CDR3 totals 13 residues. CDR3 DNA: TGTGCCAGCAGCGAAGACAGTAACACTGAAGCTTTCTTT. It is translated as CASSEDSNTEAFF.

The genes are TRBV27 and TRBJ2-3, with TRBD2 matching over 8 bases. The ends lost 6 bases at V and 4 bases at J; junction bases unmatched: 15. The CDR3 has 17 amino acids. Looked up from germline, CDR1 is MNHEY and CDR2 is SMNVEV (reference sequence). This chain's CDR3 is CASRSPLRGGMADTQYF. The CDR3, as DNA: TGTGCCAGCAGGTCCCCTCTCCGGGGGGGTATGGCAGATACGCAGTATTTT.

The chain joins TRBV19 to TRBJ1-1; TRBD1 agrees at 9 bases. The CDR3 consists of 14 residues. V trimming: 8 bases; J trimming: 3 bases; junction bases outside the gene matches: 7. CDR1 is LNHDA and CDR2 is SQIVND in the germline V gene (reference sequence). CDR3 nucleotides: TGTGCCAGTGTCATGGACAGGGGTCACACTGAAGCTTTCTTT. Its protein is CASVMDRGHTEAFF.

CDR3 coding DNA: TGTGCCAGCAGCTATACCGGCGGGGATTCCTACAATGAGCAGTTCTTC. Its protein is CASSYTGGDSYNEQFF. This chain connects TRBV7-2 to TRBJ2-1, with D possibly matching TRBD2 (6 bases). Between the trimmed V and J ends, which lost 4 bases and 1 base, there was a span of 14 bases. This CDR3 is 16 amino acids long. CDR1 is SGHTA, CDR2 FQGNSA, per germline. The complete variable domain, with remaining parts taken from reference TRBV7-2 and TRBJ2-1, reads GAGVSQSPSNKVTEKGKDVELRCDPISGHTALYWYRQSLGQGLEFLIYFQGNSAPDKSGLPSDRFSAERTGGSVSTLTIQRTQQEDSAVYLCASSYTGGDSYNEQFFGPGTRLTVL.

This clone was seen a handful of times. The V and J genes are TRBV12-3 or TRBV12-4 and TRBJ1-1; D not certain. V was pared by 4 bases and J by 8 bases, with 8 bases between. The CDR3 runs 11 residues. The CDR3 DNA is TGTGCCAGCAGTTCGCTACAGGAAGCTTTCTTT. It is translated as CASSSLQEAFF.

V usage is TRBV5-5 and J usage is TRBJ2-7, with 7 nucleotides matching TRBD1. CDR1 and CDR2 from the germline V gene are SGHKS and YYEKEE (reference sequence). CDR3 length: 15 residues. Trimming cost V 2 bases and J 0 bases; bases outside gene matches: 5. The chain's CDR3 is CASSFAGTDSYEQYF. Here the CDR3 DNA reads TGTGCCAGCAGCTTCGCCGGGACAGACTCCTACGAGCAGTACTTC.

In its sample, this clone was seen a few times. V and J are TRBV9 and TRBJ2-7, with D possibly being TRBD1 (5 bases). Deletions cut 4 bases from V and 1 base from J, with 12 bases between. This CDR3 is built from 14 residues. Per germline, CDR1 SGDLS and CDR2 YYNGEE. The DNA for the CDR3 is TGTGCCAGCAGCCCCCCGGACAATTCCTACGAGCAGTACTTC. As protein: CASSPPDNSYEQYF.

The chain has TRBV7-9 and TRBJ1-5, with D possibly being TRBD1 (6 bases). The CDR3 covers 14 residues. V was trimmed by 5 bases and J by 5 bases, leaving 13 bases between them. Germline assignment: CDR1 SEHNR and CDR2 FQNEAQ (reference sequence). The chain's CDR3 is CASSTGTPDQPQHF. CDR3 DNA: TGTGCCAGCAGCACCGGGACACCAGATCAGCCCCAGCATTTT.

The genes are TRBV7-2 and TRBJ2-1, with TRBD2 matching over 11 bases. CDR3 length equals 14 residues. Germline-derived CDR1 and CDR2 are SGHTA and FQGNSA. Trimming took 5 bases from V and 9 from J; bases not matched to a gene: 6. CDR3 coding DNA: TGTGCCAGCAGCGTTAGCGGGGGGGCCCCTGAGCAGTTCTTC. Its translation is CASSVSGGAPEQFF. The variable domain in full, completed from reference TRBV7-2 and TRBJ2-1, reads GAGVSQSPSNKVTEKGKDVELRCDPISGHTALYWYRQSLGQGLEFLIYFQGNSAPDKSGLPSDRFSAERTGGSVSTLTIQRTQQEDSAVYLCASSVSGGAPEQFFGPGTRLTVL.

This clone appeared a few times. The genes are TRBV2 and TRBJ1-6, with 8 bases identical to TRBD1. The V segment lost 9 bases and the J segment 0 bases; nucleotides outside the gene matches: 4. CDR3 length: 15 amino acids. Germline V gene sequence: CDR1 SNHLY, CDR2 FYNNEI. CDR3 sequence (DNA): TGTGCCAGAGGACAGGGTTTCTCCTATAATTCACCCCTCCACTTT. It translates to CARGQGFSYNSPLHF.

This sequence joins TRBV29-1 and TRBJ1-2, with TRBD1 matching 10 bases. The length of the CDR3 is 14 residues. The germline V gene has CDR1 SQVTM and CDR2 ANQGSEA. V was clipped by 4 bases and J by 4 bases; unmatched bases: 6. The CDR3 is CSVGPTGGGYGYTF. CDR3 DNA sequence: TGCAGCGTTGGGCCGACAGGGGGCGGCTATGGCTACACCTTC.

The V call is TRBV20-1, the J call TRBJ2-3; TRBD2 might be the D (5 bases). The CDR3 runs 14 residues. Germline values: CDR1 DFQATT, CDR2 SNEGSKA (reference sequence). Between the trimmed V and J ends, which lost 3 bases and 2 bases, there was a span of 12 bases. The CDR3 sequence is CSASSGYNTDTQYF. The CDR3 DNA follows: TGCAGTGCTAGTTCGGGGTATAACACAGATACGCAGTATTTT.

Here the CDR3 reads CASSPTTGSPWAKNIQYF. The CDR3 bases are TGTGCCAGCAGCCCGACGACAGGCTCGCCTTGGGCCAAAAACATTCAGTACTTC. The V gene is TRBV27, the J gene TRBJ2-4; possibly TRBD1 for D (6 bases). Germline V gene sequence: CDR1 MNHEY, CDR2 SMNVEV (reference sequence). This CDR3 comprises 18 residues. Trimming took off 6 bases at V and 1 base at J, with 22 bases between the two ends.

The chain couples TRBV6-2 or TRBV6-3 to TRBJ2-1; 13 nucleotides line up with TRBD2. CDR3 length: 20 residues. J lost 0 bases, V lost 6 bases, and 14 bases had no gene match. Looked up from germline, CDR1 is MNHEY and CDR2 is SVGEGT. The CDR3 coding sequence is TGTGCCAGCAGCTCCTATAGACTAGCGGGGGGATGGAGCTCCTACAATGAGCAGTTCTTC. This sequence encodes CASSSYRLAGGWSSYNEQFF.

CDR3 protein: CASRSAGFSNQPQHF. For the CDR3, the DNA is TGTGCCAGCAGATCCGCAGGGTTTAGCAATCAGCCCCAGCATTTT. The chain combines TRBV27 with TRBJ1-5; perhaps TRBD1 as D (5 bases). The CDR3 runs to 15 residues. The germline gives CDR1 MNHEY, CDR2 SMNVEV (reference sequence). V dropped 6 bases and J dropped 0 bases, with 12 bases sitting between them.

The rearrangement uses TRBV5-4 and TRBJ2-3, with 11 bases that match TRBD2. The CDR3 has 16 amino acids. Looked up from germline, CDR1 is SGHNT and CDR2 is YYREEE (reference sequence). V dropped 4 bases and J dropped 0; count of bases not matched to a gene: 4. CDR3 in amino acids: CASSTSGGTSTDTQYF. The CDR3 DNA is TGTGCCAGCAGCACTAGCGGGGGAACTAGCACAGATACGCAGTATTTT. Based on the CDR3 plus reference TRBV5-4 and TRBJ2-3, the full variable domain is ETGVTQSPTHLIKTRGQQVTLRCSSQSGHNTVSWYQQALGQGPQFIFQYYREEENGRGNFPPRFSGLQFPNYSSELNVNALELDDSALYLCASSTSGGTSTDTQYFGPGTRLTVL.

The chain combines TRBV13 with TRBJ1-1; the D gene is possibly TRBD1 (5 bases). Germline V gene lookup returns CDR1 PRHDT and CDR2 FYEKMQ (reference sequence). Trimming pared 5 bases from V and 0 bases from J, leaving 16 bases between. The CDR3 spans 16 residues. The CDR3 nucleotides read TGTGCCAGCAGCCTGACAGCAATTTACATGAACACTGAAGCTTTCTTT. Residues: CASSLTAIYMNTEAFF.

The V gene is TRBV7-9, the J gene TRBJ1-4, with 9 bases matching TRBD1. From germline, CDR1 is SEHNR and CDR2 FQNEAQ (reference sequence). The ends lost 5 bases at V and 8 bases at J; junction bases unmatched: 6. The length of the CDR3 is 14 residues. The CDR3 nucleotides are TGTGCCAGCAGCCGGACAGGGGTCGGAGAAAAACTGTTTTTT. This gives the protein CASSRTGVGEKLFF.